The T cell receptor (beta chain) under discussion was sequenced for a study of T cell responses to AZD1222 COVID-19 vaccine. Study results and caveats: A rise in Spike-specific TCR breadth and depth followed two AZD1222 doses.

The CDR3 consists of 13 residues. Germline CDR1 KGHDR, CDR2 SFDVKD. The germline V and J ends were trimmed by 2 bases and 8 bases, with 11 bases remaining between them. Only in-frame clones appear in the TCRdb table, and some are missing; sequencing was by immunoSEQ multiplex PCR. Of about 140,000 clones listed, 92% were seen once; the top ten hold roughly 3.1%. A remark on this clone: Its antigen is still unknown.

This chain links TRBV24-1 with TRBJ1-1; no definite D call. The sequence came from an adult in good health. Specimen: peripheral blood, collected on day 0 of AZD1222 vaccination. This chain's CDR3 is CATSDSMGSEAFF. In DNA, the CDR3 is TGTGCCACCAGTGATTCAATGGGATCCGAAGCTTTCTTT.